Below are 9 T cell receptor beta chains sequenced from a single sample in a study of CXCR3-negative and CXCR3-positive naive CD8 T cells. Study-level findings and limits: TRB CDR3s were more hydrophobic in CXCR3-positive than in CXCR3-negative naive cells.

cDNA libraries for TRB were generated by 5' RACE incorporating UMI labels. Each CDR3 protein gets one entry in TCRdb, which reprocessed the 5' RACE reads and gives no DNA. This sample's clone table lists 55,000 to 70,000 distinct CDR3 sequences. Their recognized antigens are unknown. Sequencing was done on a sample of naive CXCR3+ CD8+ T cells from blood. Subset of the sample: CD45RO-CCR7+CD27+CD95- naive CD8+ T cells expressing CXCR3 (TNR3+). These receptors were obtained from a human donor in good health. Some clones in this sample may be carry-over from other donors' samples.

This sequence joins TRBV3-1 and TRBJ2-7; TCRdb's assignment of TRBD1 cannot be checked, as there is no DNA. Germline CDR1 is LGHDT and CDR2 is YNNKEL (reference sequence). The CDR3 consists of 17 residues. CDR3 loop: CASSQVGTGEWSYEQYF.

CDR3 protein: CASSQPGTGGVEQYF. This sequence joins TRBV4-1 and TRBJ2-7; TCRdb's D call, TRBD1, is unchecked because there is no DNA. The CDR3 loop spans 15 amino acids. The germline gives CDR1 MGHRA, CDR2 YSYEKL.

V gene TRBV28 combines with J gene TRBJ1-1; TCRdb reports TRBD1, a call that lacks DNA to check it against. Germline CDR1 and CDR2: MDHEN and SYDVKM. The CDR3 covers 16 residues. This CDR3 reads CASSFPGTLMNTEAFF.

The chain employs TRBV16 and TRBJ1-1; the D call of TRBD1 rests on TCRdb alone, since no DNA is present to check it. Germline-derived CDR1 and CDR2 are KGHSY and FQNENV. This CDR3 contains 16 residues. The chain's CDR3 is CASSQQTGGGYTEAFF.

The V call is TRBV2, the J call TRBJ2-5. The CDR3 loop spans 11 amino acids. Germline V gives CDR1 SNHLY, CDR2 FYNNEI. CDR3 region: CASSVNPTEYF. The full variable domain, with the rest looked up from reference TRBV2 and TRBJ2-5, is EPEVTQTPSHQVTQMGQEVILRCVPISNHLYFYWYRQILGQKVEFLVSFYNNEISEKSEIFDDQFSVERPDGSNFTLKIRSTKLEDSAMYFCASSVNPTEYFGPGTRLLVL.

The CDR3 is CASSQETDAYNEQFF. The chain is built from TRBV4-3 and TRBJ2-1. This CDR3 is 15 amino acids long. CDR1 and CDR2 (germline): LGHNA, YSLEER.

This rearrangement joins TRBV25-1 to TRBJ1-1. The germline V gene encodes CDR1 MGHDK and CDR2 SYGVNS. This CDR3 has 12 amino acids. Here the CDR3 reads CASIGPRNEAFF.

This chain uses TRBV29-1 with TRBJ2-5; without DNA, the TCRdb call of TRBD2 cannot be checked. The CDR3 consists of 15 residues. Per the germline V gene, CDR1 is SQVTM and CDR2 is ANQGSEA. The CDR3 loop reads CSVDFLAGGRETQYF. Filled out from reference TRBV29-1 and TRBJ2-5, the complete variable domain reads SAVISQKPSRDICQRGTSLTIQCQVDSQVTMMFWYRQQPGQSLTLIATANQGSEATYESGFVIDKFPISRPNLTFSTLTVSNMSPEDSSIYLCSVDFLAGGRETQYFGPGTRLLVL.

The chain links TRBV7-9 to TRBJ2-7; as DNA is missing, the TRBD1 call by TCRdb cannot be tested. The CDR3 extends over 12 amino acids. The germline gives CDR1 SEHNR, CDR2 FQNEAQ (reference sequence). The chain's CDR3 is CASSEGRVEQYF.